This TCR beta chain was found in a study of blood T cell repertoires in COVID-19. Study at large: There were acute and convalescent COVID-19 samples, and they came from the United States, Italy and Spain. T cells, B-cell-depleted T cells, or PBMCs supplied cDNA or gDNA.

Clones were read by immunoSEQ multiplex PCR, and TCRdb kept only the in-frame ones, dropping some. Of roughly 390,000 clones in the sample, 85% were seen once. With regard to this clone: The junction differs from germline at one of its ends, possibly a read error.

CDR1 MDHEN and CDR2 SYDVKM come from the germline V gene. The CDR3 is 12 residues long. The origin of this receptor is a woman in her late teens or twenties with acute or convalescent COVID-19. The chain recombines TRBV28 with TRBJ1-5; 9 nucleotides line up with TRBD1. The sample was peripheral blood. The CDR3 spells CASSLWTGGLRF. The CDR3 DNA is TGTGCCAGCAGTTTATGGACAGGGGGTTTGCGTTTT.